The 20 T cell receptor beta chains below all came from one sample that was sequenced in a study of blood T cells in healthy people across ages. Primers used in a second PCR of roughly 6 to 11 cycles were a sample-barcoded 5' primer and a J-beta primer mix. TCRdb passed the 5' RACE reads through MiXCR, listing each CDR3 protein once. This table has over a million distinct CDR3 sequences, more than 35% appearing once. Sequenced sample: blood. The receptors were gathered from an older woman in good health.

The V and J genes are TRBV21-1 and TRBJ2-7; TRBD1, the table's D call, was not compared with the DNA. TRBV21-1 constitutes a pseudogene. The CDR3 consists of 17 residues. The CDR3 spells CASSTRGSAGGPYEQYF. CDR3 DNA: TGTGCCAGCAGCACCCGCGGGTCAGCGGGAGGCCCCTACGAGCAGTACTTC.

The rearrangement uses TRBV6-5 and TRBJ2-1, with TRBD2 identical over 13 bases. Germline values: CDR1 MNHEY, CDR2 SVGAGI. This CDR3 has 16 residues. After removal of 6 bases from V and 6 bases from J, the junction contained 8 bases not matched to a gene. CDR3 coding DNA: TGTGCCAGCAGCCCTGGACTAGCGGGAGTAGCCAATGAGCAGTTCTTC. Encoded protein: CASSPGLAGVANEQFF.

This chain links TRBV11-2 with TRBJ2-7; D ambiguous. V lost 5 bases and J 7 bases, leaving 18 bases between the germline ends. Germline V CDR1 and CDR2: SGHAT, FQNNGV. The CDR3 is 14 amino acids. CDR3 sequence (DNA): TGTGCCAGCAGCCCAGGAAATTCCGTATCGGAGCAGTACTTC. It encodes CASSPGNSVSEQYF.

The CDR3 DNA sequence: TGCGCCAGCAGCCAAGAGCTCTCTTTGGGGGCCAACGTCCTGACTTTC. Its translation: CASSQELSLGANVLTF. The chain couples TRBV4-1 to TRBJ2-6; D gene ambiguous. The CDR3 loop spans 16 amino acids. Germline loops: CDR1 MGHRA, CDR2 YSYEKL. Trimming removed 0 bases at V and 4 bases at J, with 10 bases between.

The chain couples TRBV6-4 to TRBJ2-3; 9 bases align to TRBD2. V shed 3 bases, J shed 0 bases, and the junction held 4 bases outside the gene matches. This CDR3 has 16 amino acids. CDR1 and CDR2 (germline): MRHNA, SNTAGT. The CDR3 nucleotides are TGTGCCAGCAGTGAGTCCCTAGCGGGAAGCACAGATACGCAGTATTTT. Residues: CASSESLAGSTDTQYF.

This clonotype was observed a few times. The rearrangement uses TRBV7-9 and TRBJ2-1, with 10 bases matching TRBD2. CDR3 length: 16 amino acids. Germline CDR1 SEHNR, CDR2 FQNEAQ (reference sequence). The ends lost 5 bases at V and 10 bases at J; junction bases unmatched: 14. CDR3: CASSPTLAGVSGEQFF. The CDR3 DNA is TGTGCCAGCAGCCCTACCCTAGCGGGAGTCTCGGGGGAGCAGTTCTTC. The full variable domain, completed using reference TRBV7-9 and TRBJ2-1, is DTGVSQNPRHKITKRGQNVTFRCDPISEHNRLYWYRQTLGQGPEFLTYFQNEAQLEKSRLLSDRFSAERPKGSFSTLEIQRTEQGDSAMYLCASSPTLAGVSGEQFFGPGTRLTVL.

The table lists this clonotype with many counts. The chain combines TRBV2 with TRBJ1-2; 8 bases align to TRBD1. Germline V gene sequence: CDR1 SNHLY, CDR2 FYNNEI. The CDR3 contains 14 residues. V was clipped by 6 bases and J by 0 bases; unmatched bases: 3. CDR3 coding DNA: TGTGCCAGCAGCTCGGACAGGGCTAACTATGGCTACACCTTC. Encoded protein: CASSSDRANYGYTF. Combining the CDR3 with reference TRBV2 and TRBJ1-2 gives the whole variable domain EPEVTQTPSHQVTQMGQEVILRCVPISNHLYFYWYRQILGQKVEFLVSFYNNEISEKSEIFDDQFSVERPDGSNFTLKIRSTKLEDSAMYFCASSSDRANYGYTFGSGTRLTVV.

V gene TRBV7-2 combines with J gene TRBJ2-3; no reliable D call. CDR3 length equals 12 residues. Germline CDR1 reads SGHTA; CDR2 reads FQGNSA. V lost 2 bases to trimming and J lost 4 bases, with 4 bases between them. This CDR3 is CASSLFADTQYF. Here the CDR3 DNA reads TGTGCCAGCAGCTTATTCGCAGATACGCAGTATTTT.

For the CDR3, the DNA is TGTGCCATCAGACTAGCTCTGGGGGAATACGAGCAGTACTTC. Its protein is CAIRLALGEYEQYF. This chain links TRBV10-3 with TRBJ2-7; weak D call: TRBD2 (6 bases). CDR1 and CDR2 from the germline V gene are ENHRY and SYGVKD. Trimming cost V 6 bases and J 4 bases, with 16 bases left between them. CDR3 length: 14 residues.

This clonotype has more than one count but fewer than ten. This chain connects TRBV5-6 to TRBJ2-5, with D possibly called TRBD1 or TRBD2 (5 bases each). The CDR3 extends over 15 amino acids. V lost 2 bases to trimming and J lost 1 base, with 12 bases between them. CDR1 is SGHDT and CDR2 is YYEEEE in the germline V gene. The CDR3 region is CASSFLGTLQETQYF. The DNA for the CDR3 is TGTGCCAGCAGCTTTCTTGGGACCCTCCAAGAGACCCAGTACTTC.

The rearrangement links TRBV12-3 or TRBV12-4 to TRBJ2-2; no clear D. V gave up 0 bases and J gave up 2 bases, with 7 bases separating them. CDR3 length equals 15 residues. The CDR3 DNA reads TGTGCCAGCAGTTTAGCATCGGTAAACACCGGGGAGCTGTTTTTT. Encoded protein: CASSLASVNTGELFF.

The table lists this clonotype with a few counts. The rearrangement joins TRBV20-1 to TRBJ2-1; D is perhaps TRBD2 (6 bases). CDR1 is DFQATT, CDR2 SNEGSKA, per germline (reference sequence). This CDR3 comprises 13 residues. Trimming stripped 7 bases from V and 5 bases from J, with 15 bases between. In DNA form, the CDR3 reads TGCAGTGTTGGAGGGCACGGTCACAATGAGCAGTTCTTC. Protein sequence: CSVGGHGHNEQFF.

Of note for this clonotype: This may be a read error: a much more frequent sequence differs by one nucleotide. This chain joins TRBV25-1 and TRBJ2-7, with D possibly TRBD1 on 6 matching bases. V lost 8 bases and J lost 6, with 11 bases in between. CDR1 is MGHDK, CDR2 SYGVNS, per germline. The CDR3 is made up of 11 amino acids. CDR3 region: CASLGASEQYF. The CDR3 region has the DNA TGTGCCAGCTTGGGGGCCAGCGAGCAGTACTTC.

V usage is TRBV3-1 and J usage is TRBJ1-2, with 7 bases matching TRBD1. The length of the CDR3 is 12 residues. The trim removed 6 bases at V and 6 bases at J, leaving 4 bases unmatched. Germline values: CDR1 LGHDT, CDR2 YNNKEL (reference sequence). The CDR3 reads CASRTGDDGYTF. Written as DNA, the CDR3 is TGTGCCAGCAGAACAGGGGACGATGGCTACACCTTC.

This chain joins TRBV3-1 and TRBJ2-7; D possibly corresponds to TRBD1 (5 bases). CDR1 and CDR2 (germline): LGHDT, YNNKEL (reference sequence). V was shortened by 4 bases and J by 5 bases, with 21 bases between the two germline ends. This CDR3 is 16 amino acids long. CDR3 residues: CASSPRVGAGANEQYF. The CDR3 DNA is TGTGCCAGCAGCCCCCGGGTAGGGGCTGGCGCCAACGAGCAGTACTTC.

The chain employs TRBV4-1 and TRBJ2-7, with 14 bases identical to TRBD2. The germline CDR1 and CDR2 sequences are MGHRA and YSYEKL. The CDR3 is 15 amino acids. J gave up 12 bases and V 4 bases, and 11 bases lay outside the gene matches. CDR3 region: CASSPSGTSGSLRYF. The DNA of the CDR3 is TGCGCCAGCAGCCCTTCCGGGACTAGCGGGAGTCTGCGGTACTTC.

This chain joins TRBV6-1 and TRBJ1-6, with TRBD1 matching over 7 bases. The CDR3 loop spans 14 amino acids. In germline, CDR1 is MNHNS, CDR2 SASEGT. V was clipped by 3 bases and J by 10 bases; unmatched bases: 6. CDR3 amino acids: CASSDWDRGSPLHF. The CDR3 nucleotides are TGTGCCAGCAGTGACTGGGACAGAGGGTCACCCCTCCACTTT.

This clonotype appeared once. The rearrangement joins TRBV5-1 to TRBJ2-5, with 11 bases aligning to TRBD2. This CDR3 spans 17 amino acids. Germline V gene sequence: CDR1 SGHRS, CDR2 YFSETQ. J lost 5 bases, V lost 4 bases, and 13 bases had no gene match. This CDR3 is CASSPGLAETLGETQYF. Written as DNA, the CDR3 is TGCGCCAGCAGCCCGGGACTAGCGGAAACCCTCGGGGAGACCCAGTACTTC.

CDR3 sequence reads: CASSFSGQAKLYEQYF. The CDR3 coding sequence is TGCGCCAGCAGTTTTTCGGGACAGGCAAAATTATACGAGCAGTACTTC. V gene TRBV4-1 combines with J gene TRBJ2-7; 8 positions agree with TRBD1. The junction had 14 bases not matched to a gene; V was cut back by 6 bases and J by 4 bases. Germline V gives CDR1 MGHRA, CDR2 YSYEKL. There are 16 residues in the CDR3.

This clonotype was picked up a small number of times. The chain couples TRBV12-5 to TRBJ2-1; 7 bases fit TRBD2. The germline CDR1 and CDR2 sequences are LGHNT and FRNRAP. This CDR3 comprises 11 residues. CDR3 coding DNA: TGTGCCAGCGGGATCTACAATGAGCAGTTCTTC. This gives the protein CASGIYNEQFF. Full variable domain (remainder filled in from reference TRBV12-5 and TRBJ2-1): DARVTQTPRHKVTEMGQEVTMRCQPILGHNTVFWYRQTMMQGLELLAYFRNRAPLDDSGMPKDRFSAEMPDATLATLKIQPSEPRDSAVYFCASGIYNEQFFGPGTRLTVL.